The clone carrying this T cell receptor beta chain has a count of ten or more. There were TCR beta CDR3 regions amplified from RNA transcripts. When the TCR CDR3 underwent first-round RT-PCR, the HTBI primer set was used. TCRdb used MiXCR to reprocess the multiplex PCR reads, holding one entry per CDR3 protein. The sample records roughly 160,000 distinct CDR3 sequences, approximately 9% being singletons. This specimen belongs to a study of T cells in Graves' hyperthyroidism and ophthalmopathy. V was trimmed by 0 bases and J by 0 bases, leaving 11 bases between them. The germline V gene encodes CDR1 MNHEY and CDR2 SMNVEV (reference sequence). CDR3 length: 16 amino acids.

The gene calls are TRBV27 and TRBJ1-1, with D tentatively TRBD1 (5 bases). This sequence originates from a young woman with Graves' hyperthyroidism that later progressed to Graves' ophthalmopathy. The specimen was blood. In nucleotides, the CDR3 is TGTGCCAGCAGTTTATCAGCAGGGACCGTGAACACTGAAGCTTTCTTT. This codes for CASSLSAGTVNTEAFF.